This T cell receptor beta chain was recovered during a study of Graves' ophthalmopathy and Graves' hyperthyroidism (dated by TCRdb to 2016 to 2018). About the investigation overall: Peripheral blood was collected at initial diagnosis, prior to any treatment. The study used signatures of the TCR beta repertoire to tell Graves' ophthalmopathy apart from Graves' hyperthyroidism and to predict which patients would progress to ophthalmopathy. In total, around 130 blood samples were TCR-sequenced: fewer than 50 ophthalmopathy, approximately 75 hyperthyroidism and some 17 hyperthyroidism-to-ophthalmopathy patients. To explore V-J signatures distinguishing ophthalmopathy from hyperthyroidism, a discovery set of about 99 patients (43 ophthalmopathy, roughly 56 stable hyperthyroidism) was enrolled. An independent validation cohort was composed of roughly 18 hyperthyroidism patients and approximately 15 patients who later progressed from hyperthyroidism to ophthalmopathy. In five to seven hyperthyroidism patients, T-cell repertoires of thyroid tissue and blood were compared. Once sampling was done, hyperthyroidism patients were given methimazole at a starting dose of 30 mg daily, while ophthalmopathy patients were given high-dose intravenous methylprednisolone. The approximately 97 discovery patients were randomly divided into training and test sets at a 7:3 ratio. What the work shows at the level of the full study, not this receptor alone: In validation, the model predicted ophthalmopathy progression with about 71% sensitivity and about 77% specificity; roughly eleven predicted patients were CT-confirmed with GO in a median of around 6 months. Sample size was not predetermined statistically, and investigators were not blinded to group allocation. Most expanded thyroid clonotypes with frequency above 0.001 were also detected in blood, suggesting blood repertoires may reflect the thyroid immune response. In cross-validation, the 13-signature model distinguished ophthalmopathy from stable hyperthyroidism with 85% to 90% sensitivity and just under 84% specificity, and in the test set the corresponding values were approximately 80% and 75%.

Patients with ophthalmopathy had moderately to severely active disease, with a Clinical Activity Score of 3 or more, a NOSPECS grade of 4 or more, and a disease duration of less than 3 months. Patients were excluded if they had other autoimmune diseases, uncontrolled infections, pregnancy or lactation. Clinical symptoms, serum thyroxine, TRAb, thyroid ultrasound and orbital computed tomography formed the basis of the diagnosis. PBMCs were isolated from more than 8 ml of fresh peripheral blood by Ficoll-Paque density gradient centrifugation. Total RNA was extracted with Trizol reagent and quality-checked on an Agilent 2100 Bioanalyzer. TCR beta CDR3 regions were amplified from RNA transcripts for repertoire sequencing. The first round was an RT-PCR using HTBI primers with the Qiagen OneStep RT-PCR kit, and this first round was followed by a second-round multiplex PCR, then size selection and purification. The libraries underwent paired-end sequencing with 100 bp reads on an Illumina HiSeq2000. In the original analysis: Reads were processed with SOAPnuke, discarding reads with adapters, uncalled bases, mean Phred below 15, or no exact constant-primer or identifier match. High-quality paired reads were merged with COPE v1.2.5. Unique nucleotide sequences were defined as clonotypes and aligned to IMGT TRB V, D and J references using MiTCR v1.1. The analysis was limited to V-J combinations with a frequency above 0.0001, which together covered 99.2% of repertoires. For each V-J combination, a TCR clonal expansion and chaos score was defined as F50 clonal expansion divided by the chaos observed in the TCRdist matrix. Welch's t-statistics and random forest were used to reduce the features to 10 to 15 V-J combinations, which were then used as input to a naive Bayes classifier. Thyroid-blood repertoire similarity was quantified with the Morisita-Horn index. The raw public reads went through TCRdb reprocessing: fastp at Q25, MiXCR clone calling, in-frame beta chains kept. Here each entry gathers all rows of one CDR3 protein and keeps the most common genes and DNA. V and J calls and clone size were set by TCRdb, not the authors. The sample data list some 210,000 distinct CDR3 sequences, and about 32% of these were observed just once. The ten largest make up approximately 8.2% of the sample.

The CDR3 contains 17 residues, cysteine and phenylalanine counted. Only CDR3 DNA is held: 51 bases, read in frame from base 1. The germline V gene specifies LGHNA as CDR1 and YNFKEQ as CDR2. The V and J ends are trimmed by 0 bases and 7 bases, leaving 21 bases between them. There are many counts of this clonotype. Its specific antigen is unknown. The sample holds no much larger clone one base away, and base qualities are not on file. This receptor was taken from a man aged 50-59 years with Graves' ophthalmopathy. Donor details come from another sample of the same person, matched by shared clones. Sequencing used peripheral blood. Recombination linked TRBV4-2 to TRBJ2-5, with a tentative D call of TRBD1 or TRBD2, each matching 8 bases. The CDR3 in this case is CASSQEGTGGGPGTQYF. The nucleotide sequence reads TGTGCCAGCAGCCAAGAAGGGACAGGCGGGGGGCCAGGGACCCAGTACTTC.